This T cell receptor (beta chain) was found in a study of T cells in Graves' hyperthyroidism and ophthalmopathy. Study in general: Before any treatment, at initial diagnosis, peripheral blood was collected.

Study outcomes and limitations: In the blood, most expanded thyroid clonotypes above 0.001 appeared as well. A 13 V-J model separated ophthalmopathy from stable hyperthyroidism.

CDR1 and CDR2 (germline): SGDLS, YYNGEE. V lost 0 bases and J lost 4; bases outside the gene matches: 2. CDR3 length: 14 amino acids. Blood from later-ophthalmopathy patients was taken at first hyperthyroidism diagnosis. This clonotype was found many times. Antigen specificity is unknown. Amplified regions were TCR beta CDR3 sequences from RNA transcripts. A first-round RT-PCR of the TCR CDR3 used the HTBI primer set. TCRdb used MiXCR to reprocess the multiplex PCR reads, holding one entry per CDR3 protein. The table shows over 700,000 distinct CDR3 sequences, with approximately 18% occurring only once.

The clonotype originates from a woman aged 50 to 65 with Graves' hyperthyroidism that later progressed to Graves' ophthalmopathy. The J gene is TRBJ2-5, the V gene TRBV9, with TRBD2 identical over 8 bases. Sequenced input: blood. CDR3 sequence: CASSVAGLAETQYF. CDR3 in DNA: TGTGCCAGCAGCGTAGCTGGACTAGCAGAGACCCAGTACTTC.